This TCR beta chain was documented in a study of blood T cell repertoires in COVID-19. In the authors' methods: From reference gene primer amplification, estimates of nucleated cell counts were derived. TCRdb's table, derived via immunoSEQ multiplex PCR, lists solely in-frame clones and lacks some. The V and J calls and clone size are taken from that table; D and trimming were inferred from the DNA. The top ten hold almost 4.5% of the sample, which has around 110,000 clones, about nine tenths seen once. The germline V and J ends were trimmed by 1 base and 6 bases, with 10 bases remaining between them. The CDR3 is made up of 14 amino acids. Germline V gene sequence: CDR1 SGHAT, CDR2 FQNNGV.

The receptor's source is a man aged 35 to 55 with acute or convalescent COVID-19. The rearrangement links TRBV11-2 to TRBJ1-5; D perhaps matches TRBD1 (6 bases). The sample was peripheral blood. This CDR3 reads CASSLVAGAQPQHF. CDR3 nucleotide sequence: TGTGCCAGCAGCTTAGTGGCAGGGGCTCAGCCCCAGCATTTT.